Each of the 3 T cell receptor beta chains below was sequenced from the same sample in a study of T cells in Graves' hyperthyroidism and ophthalmopathy. The TCR beta CDR3 regions underwent amplification using RNA transcripts as the source. With the HTBI primer set, the TCR CDR3 went through a first round of RT-PCR. TCRdb itself ran the multiplex PCR reads through MiXCR, one entry per CDR3 protein. The data show 700,000 or so distinct CDR3 sequences, roughly 15% seen once. The sample consisted of blood. The receptor source for this set is a woman aged 45-65 years with Graves' ophthalmopathy.

This clonotype was observed at least ten times. The J gene is TRBJ2-5, the V gene TRBV11-3; D possibly corresponds to TRBD1 (5 bases). This CDR3 region has 14 residues. The germline V gene encodes CDR1 SGHNT and CDR2 YENEEA. V dropped 5 bases and J dropped 2 bases, with 12 bases sitting between them. CDR3 residues: CASSSRGRQETQYF. Here the CDR3 DNA reads TGTGCCAGCAGCAGTAGGGGAAGGCAAGAGACCCAGTACTTC.

The chain recombines TRBV13 with TRBJ1-5; TRBD1 is a possible D gene (5 bases). There are 16 residues in the CDR3. From germline, CDR1 is PRHDT and CDR2 FYEKMQ (reference sequence). Trimming shortened V by 0 bases and J by 5 bases, and 14 bases separated the two germline ends. The CDR3, as DNA: TGTGCCAGCAGCTTAGGCGAGGGTAGGGGTGATCAGCCCCAGCATTTT. As protein: CASSLGEGRGDQPQHF. The full variable domain, rest sourced from reference TRBV13 and TRBJ1-5, is AAGVIQSPRHLIKEKRETATLKCYPIPRHDTVYWYQQGPGQDPQFLISFYEKMQSDKGSIPDRFSAQQFSDYHSELNMSSLELGDSALYFCASSLGEGRGDQPQHFGDGTRLSIL.

The V gene is TRBV3-1, the J gene TRBJ1-2; D perhaps matches TRBD1 (5 bases). V lost 0 bases and J 5 bases, leaving 10 bases between the germline ends. Germline lookup yields CDR1 LGHDT and CDR2 YNNKEL (reference sequence). The CDR3 extends over 14 amino acids. Here the CDR3 reads CASSQDGRGYGYTF. CDR3 DNA sequence: TGTGCCAGCAGCCAAGACGGGAGGGGATATGGCTACACCTTC.